This entry lists 10 T cell receptor beta chains sequenced from one sample in a study of Graves' ophthalmopathy and Graves' hyperthyroidism. RNA transcripts were the source from which TCR beta CDR3 regions were amplified. An opening RT-PCR round employed HTBI primers and preceded a second-round multiplex PCR. TCRdb re-called the multiplex PCR reads through MiXCR, storing one row per CDR3 protein. The data show 200,000 to 300,000 distinct CDR3 sequences, with around 50% seen just once and around half held by the top ten. Sequencing input: peripheral blood. The receptor source for this set is an adult man with Graves' ophthalmopathy.

Concerning this clonotype itself: At one end the junction does not follow the germline gene, possibly because of a read error. The CDR3 protein is CAPSDFYRQGVPTNEKLFF. CDR3 sequence (DNA): TGTGCCCCCAGTGATTTCTACAGGCAGGGGGTGCCCACTAATGAAAAACTGTTTTTT. V is TRBV24-1 and J is TRBJ1-4; 7 bases line up with TRBD1. Germline CDR1 and CDR2: KGHDR and SFDVKD. This CDR3 contains 19 residues.

The chain links TRBV14 to TRBJ2-5; D may match TRBD1 or TRBD2 (7 bases each). Germline V gives CDR1 SGHDN, CDR2 FVKESK. Deletions cut 8 bases from V and 5 bases from J, with 21 bases between. The CDR3 covers 15 residues. The CDR3: CASRISTGRGETQYF. Written as DNA, the CDR3 is TGTGCCAGCCGAATATCGACAGGGCGGGGGGAGACCCAGTACTTC.

V and J are TRBV24-1 and TRBJ1-3; D might be TRBD1 (6 bases). Between the trimmed V and J ends, which lost 7 bases and 8 bases, there was a span of 11 bases. This CDR3 has 12 residues. Germline-derived CDR1 and CDR2 are KGHDR and SFDVKD. The CDR3 is CATRDGQYTIYF. CDR3 sequence (DNA): TGTGCCACCAGGGATGGACAGTACACCATATATTTT.

The rearrangement joins TRBV20-1 to TRBJ1-6; D is uncertain. Trimming removed 1 base from V and 2 bases from J, with 9 bases in between. The length of the CDR3 is 15 residues. In germline, CDR1 is DFQATT, CDR2 SNEGSKA (reference sequence). The CDR3 nucleotides are TGCAGTGCTAGAGGAGTAATCGCCTATAATTCACCCCTCCACTTT. Amino acid sequence: CSARGVIAYNSPLHF.

This clonotype showed up just a few times. V usage is TRBV20-1 and J usage is TRBJ1-1; D is unresolved. CDR3 length: 12 amino acids. Germline V lookup: CDR1 DFQATT, CDR2 SNEGSKA (reference sequence). This CDR3 is CRAKRGLTEAFF. The CDR3 nucleotides are TGCAGGGCGAAGCGCGGTCTTACTGAAGCTTTCTTT.

V usage is TRBV2 and J usage is TRBJ2-7; 7 positions match TRBD1. V lost 5 bases, J lost 0 bases, and 13 bases stayed unmatched. Germline lookup yields CDR1 SNHLY and CDR2 FYNNEI. CDR3 size: 17 residues. The CDR3 nucleotides read TGTGCCAGCAGTCGTACTACTGGACAGGCAAGCTCCTACGAGCAGTACTTC. This sequence encodes CASSRTTGQASSYEQYF.

This sequence joins TRBV12-3 or TRBV12-4 and TRBJ2-5, with D possibly called TRBD1 or TRBD2 (6 bases each). The V end lost 6 bases, the J end lost 5 bases, and 16 bases lay between the germline ends. This CDR3 is 14 amino acids long. The CDR3 DNA reads TGTGCCAGCAGCGTTCTGGGGGGCCGGGAGACCCAGTACTTC. This translates into CASSVLGGRETQYF.

This clonotype was found once. The V and J genes are TRBV29-1 and TRBJ2-7; 8 positions agree with TRBD1. This CDR3 is 14 amino acids long. The ends lost 5 bases at V and 2 bases at J; junction bases unmatched: 8. The germline V gene encodes CDR1 SQVTM and CDR2 ANQGSEA. The CDR3 coding sequence is TGCAGCGTTATACAGGACAGGGCGACCTACGAGCAGTACTTC. Amino acids: CSVIQDRATYEQYF.

This chain joins TRBV9 and TRBJ1-3; possible D gene TRBD1, 5 bases. The CDR3 runs to 16 residues. V lost 0 bases and J 0 bases, leaving 10 bases between the germline ends. Per the germline V gene, CDR1 is SGDLS and CDR2 is YYNGEE. The CDR3: CASSVELTASGNTIYF. For the CDR3, the DNA is TGTGCCAGCAGCGTAGAATTGACAGCCTCTGGAAACACCATATATTTT.

This chain connects TRBV9 to TRBJ1-1; 11 bases agree with TRBD1. V lost 3 bases to trimming and J lost 6 bases; unmatched junction nucleotides: 7. This CDR3 contains 15 residues. From germline, CDR1 is SGDLS and CDR2 YYNGEE. The CDR3 sequence is CASSGLGQGGAEAFF. CDR3 sequence (DNA): TGTGCCAGCAGCGGATTGGGACAGGGGGGAGCTGAAGCTTTCTTT.